Presented here are 19 T cell receptor beta chains from one specimen sequenced in a study of T-cell reconstitution after alpha-beta-depleted transplantation in children. Preparing the TCRbeta library involved the use of unique molecular identifiers. Via MiXCR, TCRdb re-called the PCR reads, giving one row per CDR3 protein. Altogether about 350,000 distinct CDR3 sequences are present, about an eighth being singletons, with the ten largest covering around 4.5%. The sample was PBMCs, taken from the stem cell graft. The origin of the receptors is a human donor who donated a stem cell graft to a child with Fanconi anemia.

This clonotype was observed a handful of times. The chain recombines TRBV20-1 with TRBJ1-1; D remains unclear. CDR1 is DFQATT and CDR2 is SNEGSKA in the germline V gene (reference sequence). Trimming stripped 1 base from V and 5 bases from J, with 14 bases between. This CDR3 contains 14 residues. The CDR3 protein is CSARVRGLGTEAFF. CDR3 coding DNA: TGCAGTGCTAGAGTTCGGGGTTTAGGTACTGAAGCTTTCTTT.

This sequence joins TRBV18 and TRBJ1-3; D is perhaps TRBD1 (5 bases). The CDR3 covers 15 residues. V lost 4 bases and J lost 0, with 10 bases in between. The germline gives CDR1 KGHSH, CDR2 LQKENI. CDR3 sequence: CASSRDGRSGNTIYF. CDR3 in DNA: TGTGCCAGCTCACGGGACGGCCGCTCTGGAAACACCATATATTTT. Complete variable domain (other parts from reference TRBV18 and TRBJ1-3): NAGVMQNPRHLVRRRGQEARLRCSPMKGHSHVYWYRQLPEEGLKFMVYLQKENIIDESGMPKERFSAEFPKEGPSILRIQQVVRGDSAAYFCASSRDGRSGNTIYFGEGSWLTVV.

This clonotype showed up just a few times. This CDR3 reads CASSLLAGGIYGYTF. In DNA form, the CDR3 reads TGTGCCAGCAGCTTGCTGGCAGGGGGCATCTATGGCTACACCTTC. The chain links TRBV5-6 to TRBJ1-2; 8 positions match TRBD1. From germline, CDR1 is SGHDT and CDR2 YYEEEE. V shed 1 base and J 4 bases; nucleotides not matched to a gene: 6. The CDR3 is made up of 15 amino acids.

This clonotype has only a few counts. The chain recombines TRBV18 with TRBJ2-7; the match to TRBD1 covers 9 bases. Germline assignment: CDR1 KGHSH and CDR2 LQKENI. The V and J ends lost 6 bases and 6 bases, in that order; junction bases with no gene match: 12. This CDR3 is built from 15 residues. This chain's CDR3 is CASSPSGTGTGEQYF. CDR3 DNA sequence: TGTGCCAGCTCCCCCAGCGGGACAGGGACAGGCGAGCAGTACTTC.

This rearrangement joins TRBV5-1 to TRBJ1-1; weak D call: TRBD1 (6 bases). Germline V lookup: CDR1 SGHRS, CDR2 YFSETQ. This CDR3 comprises 15 residues. The V gene lost 4 bases and the J gene lost 4 bases, with 17 bases spanning the gap. The CDR3 nucleotides read TGCGCCAGCAGCGGTCTGGGGGGCGGGAGCACTGAAGCTTTCTTT. Translated, it gives CASSGLGGGSTEAFF.

This clonotype was seen a handful of times. The chain joins TRBV7-9 to TRBJ2-1; TRBD1 matches 8 bases. Germline values: CDR1 SEHNR, CDR2 FQNEAQ (reference sequence). V lost 3 bases to trimming and J lost 2 bases; unmatched junction nucleotides: 3. CDR3 length: 15 residues. The CDR3 loop is CASSLGQVPYNEQFF. CDR3 DNA: TGTGCCAGCAGCTTGGGACAGGTGCCCTACAATGAGCAGTTCTTC.

The J gene is TRBJ1-6, the V gene TRBV6-1; maybe TRBD1 (6 bases). V was clipped by 5 bases and J by 8 bases, with 10 bases between them. In germline, CDR1 is MNHNS, CDR2 SASEGT. This CDR3 spans 13 amino acids. The CDR3 sequence: CASSQDSYSPLHF. The CDR3 nucleotides read TGTGCCAGCAGTCAGGACAGTTATTCACCCCTCCACTTT.

This clonotype showed up just a few times. The chain recombines TRBV29-1 with TRBJ2-2, with D tentatively TRBD1 (6 bases). The germline gives CDR1 SQVTM, CDR2 ANQGSEA. V was cut by 5 bases and J by 5 bases, with 12 bases left in between. The CDR3 covers 13 residues. The CDR3 sequence is CSVQQGFTGELFF. The CDR3 DNA reads TGCAGCGTTCAGCAGGGGTTTACCGGGGAGCTGTTTTTT.

This clonotype has just a few counts. This chain connects TRBV12-3 or TRBV12-4 to TRBJ1-6; D gene uncertain. CDR3 length: 14 residues. The ends were cut back, 1 base at V and 10 bases at J, with 11 bases in the middle. CDR3 residues: CASSLDNGRSPLHF. The CDR3 nucleotides read TGTGCCAGCAGTTTAGATAACGGACGGTCACCCCTCCACTTT.

The J gene is TRBJ2-1, the V gene TRBV29-1, with no clear D. Germline V gene lookup returns CDR1 SQVTM and CDR2 ANQGSEA. V lost 3 bases and J 7 bases, leaving 13 bases between the germline ends. The CDR3 consists of 13 residues. CDR3 nucleotide sequence: TGCAGCGTTGAGTCCAAGGGCGGTAATGAGCAGTTCTTC. Its translation is CSVESKGGNEQFF.

This clonotype was observed at least ten times. CDR3 nucleotides: TGTGCCAGCAGCGAGACTGCATTCGAGCAGTACTTC. It encodes CASSETAFEQYF. The rearrangement joins TRBV7-8 to TRBJ2-7, with D uncertain. Germline values: CDR1 SGHVS, CDR2 FQNEAQ. Trimming removed 5 bases at V and 6 bases at J, with 11 bases between. The CDR3 has 12 residues.

This clonotype appeared a few times. The chain employs TRBV28 and TRBJ2-1; tentatively, D is TRBD2 (5 bases). Germline loops: CDR1 MDHEN, CDR2 SYDVKM. V lost 5 bases to trimming and J lost 0 bases, with 11 bases between them. The CDR3 sequence is 15 residues long. This chain's CDR3 is CASSPGLISYNEQFF. Written as DNA, the CDR3 is TGTGCCAGCAGTCCCGGACTCATCTCCTACAATGAGCAGTTCTTC.

This clonotype was recorded only once. The chain carries TRBV5-6 and TRBJ2-3; the D gene is possibly TRBD2 (5 bases). V lost 3 bases and J lost 7, with 9 bases in between. The CDR3 runs 12 residues. Germline assignment: CDR1 SGHDT and CDR2 YYEEEE. Here the CDR3 DNA reads TGTGCCAGCAGCTGGTCTAGCAATACGCAGTATTTT. It encodes CASSWSSNTQYF.

The chain uses TRBV20-1 and TRBJ1-4, with 8 nucleotides matching TRBD1. The V segment lost 6 bases and the J segment 8 bases; nucleotides outside the gene matches: 11. CDR3 length: 14 amino acids. Germline CDR1 DFQATT, CDR2 SNEGSKA (reference sequence). The CDR3 loop reads CSATRGQGEEKLFF. CDR3 DNA sequence: TGCAGTGCCACCCGAGGACAGGGCGAGGAAAAACTGTTTTTT.

The CDR3 DNA follows: TGTGCCAGCAGTCTTTACAGGGTCAACACTGAAGCTTTCTTT. It yields the protein CASSLYRVNTEAFF. The genes are TRBV2 and TRBJ1-1; tentative D call: TRBD1 (6 bases). This CDR3 has 14 residues. Germline-derived CDR1 and CDR2 are SNHLY and FYNNEI. V lost 5 bases to trimming and J lost 2 bases, with 12 bases between them.

There are a few counts of this clonotype. A much larger clone is a single base away; this may be a read error. The chain recombines TRBV29-1 with TRBJ1-1, with D possibly TRBD1 on 5 matching bases. This CDR3 is built from 11 residues. Germline-derived CDR1 and CDR2 are SQVTM and ANQGSEA. For the CDR3, the DNA is TGCAGCGTTTTAGAGGACACTGAAGTTTTCTTT. Residues: CSVLEDTEVFF.

In its sample, this clonotype was seen many times. The chain is built from TRBV6-2 or TRBV6-3 and TRBJ2-1; a weak D match, TRBD2 (6 bases). The CDR3 covers 15 residues. Germline V CDR1 and CDR2: MNHEY, SVGEGT. Trimming took 4 bases from V and 4 from J, leaving 14 bases between them. The CDR3 loop reads CASSFSGYSYNEQFF. The CDR3 bases are TGTGCCAGCAGTTTCAGCGGGTACTCATACAATGAGCAGTTCTTC.

The rearrangement links TRBV4-2 to TRBJ2-7; no clear D gene. V gave up 0 bases and J gave up 3 bases, with 15 bases separating them. In germline, CDR1 is LGHNA, CDR2 YNFKEQ. This CDR3 contains 16 residues. CDR3 in DNA: TGTGCCAGCAGCCAAGATGGGGTACAAGAGCTCTACGAGCAGTACTTC. It specifies CASSQDGVQELYEQYF.

The chain links TRBV2 to TRBJ1-1; possible D gene TRBD1, 5 bases. Germline CDR1 is SNHLY and CDR2 is FYNNEI. The CDR3 is 14 amino acids. The V end was cut by 7 bases, the J end by 2 bases, with 14 bases between. CDR3 coding DNA: TGTGCCAGCATAGACAAGGGACGAAACACTGAAGCTTTCTTT. Translation: CASIDKGRNTEAFF.